These 8 T cell receptor beta chains came from one sample sequenced in a study of T cells after yellow fever vaccination. TCRdb reprocessed the 5' RACE reads via MiXCR and lists one record per CDR3 protein. The sample gives under 150,000 distinct CDR3 sequences, around 7.7% of which show up once; roughly 0.73% is in the top ten. The starting material was CD4+ T cells sorted from PBMCs, obtained 5 days after the yellow fever booster vaccination. Receptors originate from a man younger than 45 who received the YFV17D yellow fever vaccine.

This clonotype was found many times. CDR3 in DNA: TGCAGTGCCGGCACAAACATTCAGTACTTC. This gives the protein CSAGTNIQYF. V and J are TRBV20-1 and TRBJ2-4, with unresolved D. CDR3 length: 10 amino acids. CDR1 and CDR2 (germline): DFQATT, SNEGSKA (reference sequence). V was cut by 6 bases and J by 6 bases, with 6 bases left in between.

This clonotype was seen at least ten times. The junction departs from the called germline gene at one end, perhaps through a read error. The CDR3 nucleotides read TGTGCCAGCAGCTTAGAGCCTAGCGGGTCCTCCGAGCAGTACTTC. The encoded protein is CASSLEPSGSSEQYF. The chain links TRBV7-2 to TRBJ2-7; TRBD2 matches at 8 bases. The CDR3 extends over 15 amino acids. Germline V lookup: CDR1 SGHTA, CDR2 FQGNSA.

This clonotype was seen at least ten times. The chain has TRBV7-8 and TRBJ2-1, with 8 nucleotides matching TRBD1. Germline CDR1 and CDR2: SGHVS and FQNEAQ. This CDR3 spans 17 amino acids. J gave up 0 bases and V 0 bases, and 4 bases lay outside the gene matches. The CDR3 protein is CASSLAPGQDSYNEQFF. The CDR3 nucleotides are TGTGCCAGCAGCTTAGCTCCGGGACAGGACTCCTACAATGAGCAGTTCTTC.

As regards this clonotype: This may be a read error: a much more frequent sequence differs by one nucleotide. The V call is TRBV24-1, the J call TRBJ1-2; a possible D gene is TRBD1 (5 bases). The germline CDR1 and CDR2 sequences are KGHDR and SFDVKD. The V gene lost 7 bases and the J gene lost 5 bases, with 7 bases spanning the gap. The CDR3 extends over 11 amino acids. CDR3 coding DNA: TGTGCCACCAGGGACAAGTATGGCTACACCTTC. Translation gives CATRDKYGYTF.

This clonotype was seen at least ten times. The rearrangement joins TRBV7-2 to TRBJ2-7; 10 bases map to TRBD2. Trimming removed 3 bases from V and 5 bases from J; junction bases left unmatched: 19. The CDR3 length is 19 residues. Per the germline V gene, CDR1 is SGHTA and CDR2 is FQGNSA. The CDR3 loop reads CASSFASPGSGRAVNEQYF. In nucleotides, the CDR3 is TGTGCCAGCAGCTTCGCGTCCCCAGGGAGCGGGAGGGCCGTGAACGAGCAGTACTTC.

This clonotype was seen ten or more times. The rearrangement uses TRBV12-3 or TRBV12-4 and TRBJ2-3, with TRBD1 identical over 9 bases. The V and J ends lost 7 bases and 4 bases, in that order; junction bases with no gene match: 6. The CDR3 loop spans 14 amino acids. The CDR3 here is CASKRDRAADTQYF. CDR3 bases: TGTGCCAGCAAGAGGGACAGGGCGGCAGATACGCAGTATTTT.

This clonotype was counted many times. The CDR3 DNA is TGCAGCGGGAGCAGGGAGAGAGCGGGAGGCGGCGAGCAGTTCTTC. Protein product: CSGSRERAGGGEQFF. J is TRBJ2-1 and V is TRBV29-1, with 9 bases fitting TRBD2. Trimming removed 7 bases from V and 10 bases from J; junction bases left unmatched: 17. There are 15 residues in the CDR3. In germline, CDR1 is SQVTM, CDR2 ANQGSEA.

This clonotype has at least ten counts. V usage is TRBV30 and J usage is TRBJ2-5; 7 bases line up with TRBD2. J was trimmed by 7 bases and V by 8 bases; bases with no gene match: 13. Germline CDR1 is GTSNPN and CDR2 is SVGIG (reference sequence). The CDR3 extends over 13 amino acids. CDR3 bases: TGTGCCCGGTGGGACTCGGGCGGGGGGACCCAGTACTTC. This codes for CARWDSGGGTQYF.